This T cell receptor beta chain was documented in a study of cytomegalovirus exposure and HLA in healthy donors. The CDR3 is 12 residues long. In germline, CDR1 is SGHRS, CDR2 YFSETQ. V lost 4 bases, J lost 1 base, and 5 bases lay in between. Both 60 Vbeta primers and 13 Jbeta primers went into the PCR. Produced via immunoSEQ multiplex PCR; TCRdb's table is partial and in-frame only. This sample carries 110,000 or so clones, 75% to 90% of them seen once, and the ten largest clones take roughly 6.9%. The material sequenced was PBMCs. The sequence derives from a young man in good health and CMV-seropositive. This rearrangement joins TRBV5-1 to TRBJ2-5, with no clear D. The CDR3 DNA is TGCGCCAGCAGCCGCAGCCAAGAGACCCAGTACTTC. Its translation: CASSRSQETQYF.